The TCR beta chain described here comes from a study of post-analysis software for immune sequencing data. Background on the study: Clinical courses comprised relapsing-remitting, secondary progressive and progressive-relapsing multiple sclerosis.

Prepared TCR beta cDNA libraries contained unique molecular identifiers. The source material, about 0.9 to 10 million T cells, gave rise to roughly 500,000 cDNA molecules. From the PCR reads, TCRdb called clonotypes with MiXCR, one entry per CDR3 protein. The sample consists of about 200,000 distinct CDR3 sequences, 29% of them appearing once. This clonotype was observed a few times. What it binds is not known. There are 15 residues in the CDR3. Trimming cost V 5 bases and J 5 bases; bases outside gene matches: 7. Study-wide results and limits: People with multiple sclerosis had a significantly lower normalized Chao1 diversity than controls did. TRBV5-6, TRBV5-1 and TRBV20-1 belonged to a set of about 5 TRBV segments that were more frequent in patients than controls.

The receptor comes from a girl between 2 and 17 years old with multiple sclerosis. The sequencing sample was made of blood. The V call is TRBV12-3 or TRBV12-4, the J call TRBJ2-5; 11 nucleotides agree with TRBD2. As DNA, the CDR3 is TGTGCCAGCAGTCTGCGACTAGCGGGGAGGGAGACCCAGTACTTC. Translation gives CASSLRLAGRETQYF.